This TCR beta chain was identified in a study of Ad26.COV2.S vaccination and SARS-CoV-2 variants. V was shortened by 6 bases and J by 3 bases, with 15 bases between the two germline ends. This CDR3 contains 14 residues. From germline, CDR1 is SNHLY and CDR2 FYNNEI. The method was immunoSEQ multiplex PCR; TCRdb's version includes in-frame clones alone and lacks a portion of them. The table records 350,000 to 400,000 clones, 89% of them present only once. Treatment given: roughly 20 received Ad26.COV2.S at low or high dose, single or two shots; roughly five received placebo; per-sample allocation not given. Collection of samples fell on day 63 after the first vaccine or placebo injection. An 18-55-year-old adult in Boston served as donor.

V usage is TRBV2 and J usage is TRBJ2-7; a possible D gene is TRBD2 (5 bases). This clonotype was sampled from a person between 18 and 65 years old who received the Ad26.COV2.S COVID-19 vaccine or a placebo. The sequences come from peripheral blood, collected in a trial of Ad26.COV2.S vaccine versus placebo. CDR3 sequence (DNA): TGTGCCAGCAGGTCGCTTGAGGGTCACTACGAGCAGTACTTC. Translated: CASRSLEGHYEQYF.